This T cell receptor (beta chain) was identified in a study of T cells in Graves' hyperthyroidism and ophthalmopathy (dated by TCRdb to between 2018 and 2020). A note on the overall study: Peripheral blood samples were taken at the time of initial diagnosis, prior to any treatment. To identify distinguishing TCR V-J signatures, a discovery cohort of about 100 patients was used, comprising some 43 with Graves' ophthalmopathy and 57 with stable Graves' hyperthyroidism. Prospective prediction of ophthalmopathy was tested in an independent validation cohort of 18 to 20 hyperthyroidism patients and roughly 16 patients who later progressed to ophthalmopathy. For training and testing, the approximately 97 patients in the discovery cohort were randomly divided in a 7:3 ratio. The study also compared thyroid tissue and blood T-cell repertoires from roughly 6 Graves' hyperthyroidism patients. After sampling, hyperthyroidism patients received methimazole starting at 30 mg daily, and ophthalmopathy patients received high-dose intravenous methylprednisolone. The paper describes TCR Vbeta CDR3 sequencing of 140 or so peripheral blood samples, made up of about 40 ophthalmopathy patients, roughly 72 hyperthyroidism patients and 17 progressor patients. Broader findings and caveats from the paper: During validation, the model predicted progression to ophthalmopathy a median of about 5.9 months ahead of onset, with 60% to 71% sensitivity and 72% to 80% specificity. Ophthalmopathy was separated from stable hyperthyroidism by a 13 V-J signature model, with 87.88% sensitivity and approximately 84% specificity obtained in cross-validation and 80%/75% obtained in testing. No statistical method was used to set the sample size in advance, and investigators knew the group allocation. Blood samples also contained most of the expanded thyroid clonotypes (frequency above 0.001), which suggests that blood repertoires may reflect thyroid immune responses.

A patient counted as having stable Graves' hyperthyroidism if no progression to ophthalmopathy occurred over 18 months of follow-up. The hyperthyroidism patients were between 18 and 65 years old and newly diagnosed, with a disease duration of less than 2 months. Any patient with an uncontrolled infection, another autoimmune disease, pregnancy or lactation was excluded. Diagnoses were based on clinical symptoms, serum thyroxine and TRAb, thyroid ultrasound and orbital computed tomography. Ficoll-Paque density gradient centrifugation was used to isolate PBMCs from around 10 ml of fresh peripheral blood. Trizol reagent was used to extract total RNA, and RNA quality was then checked on an Agilent 2100 Bioanalyzer. V has 4 bases trimmed and J has 5 bases trimmed; junction bases matching no gene number 7. From the cysteine up to the phenylalanine, the CDR3 has a length of 14 residues. Only the CDR3 part of the read is kept: 42 bases, read in frame from the first base. CDR1 and CDR2 are read off the germline V gene as SQVTM and ANQGSEA.

In its sample, this clonotype was seen many times. The antigen this receptor binds is unknown. Base quality data are lacking; no much larger clone is found one base away. TCR beta CDR3 regions were amplified from RNA transcripts. A first-round RT-PCR of the TCR CDR3 used the HTBI primer set with the Qiagen OneStep RT-PCR kit. Libraries were constructed in a second round of multiplex PCR, after which size selection and purification were performed. Paired-end sequencing of the libraries was performed with 100 bp reads on an Illumina HiSeq2000. The paper's processing steps were these. SOAPnuke was used to process the raw data, removing reads that contained adapters or uncalled bases, had a mean Phred below 15, or lacked an exact match to the constant primer or identifier. High-quality paired reads were merged with COPE v1.2.5, and unique nucleotide sequences were defined as clonotypes. MiTCR v1.1 was used to align the clonotypes against IMGT TRBV, TRBD and TRBJ reference segments. Only V-J combinations with frequency above 0.0001, covering about 99% of repertoires, were analysed. A TCS score was defined as the ratio between F50 (clonal expansion) and ExV (chaos), using BLOSUM62-based TCRdist between CDR3 peptides within each V-J. Welch's t-statistics and random forest reduced around 550 V-J features to some 14, which were used in a naive Bayes classifier (R e1071). Through fastp at Q25 and MiXCR, TCRdb rebuilt clones from the public reads, retaining in-frame beta chains. Rows with one shared CDR3 protein collapse into an entry with the most common genes and DNA. These V and J calls originate from TCRdb's pipeline instead of the authors' own analysis. This sample holds roughly 380,000 distinct CDR3 sequences; about 19% were observed only once. 3% to 4.5% of the sample belongs to the ten largest clones.

The sequenced material came from blood. The sequence came from a woman aged 18-29 years with Graves' hyperthyroidism. The chain joins TRBV29-1 to TRBJ2-5, and 10 junctional nucleotides match TRBD2. The CDR3 region has the sequence CSVAFSGGYETQYF. The DNA sequence is as follows: TGCAGCGTTGCGTTTAGCGGGGGGTATGAGACCCAGTACTTC.